Included here is one T cell receptor (beta chain) sequence, with context. Antigen specificity is unknown. The data were obtained in a study of T cell repertoires in cytomegalovirus infection. Overall study: Matching HLA type and CMV infection were both indicated by public TCR beta signatures. Study-wide results and limits: Carriage of CMV together with the relevant HLA was identifiable through cumulative public TCR beta family frequency. HLA-C-restricted CMV clonotypes gave the most frequent clonotype in two of eight donors.

TCRdb redid the calling of the reads with MiXCR, one entry per CDR3 protein. Of about 180,000 distinct CDR3 sequences listed, roughly 15% were seen once; the top ten hold roughly a quarter. Sequencing was carried out using CD8+ T cells from PBMCs. The TCR sequence derives from a human donor in good health (CMV status not recorded). Some clones in this sample may be carry-over from other donors' samples.

Here the CDR3 reads CASRRQGASEQYF. For the CDR3, the DNA is TGTGCCAGCAGACGACAGGGGGCCTCCGAGCAGTACTTC. V usage is TRBV28 and J usage is TRBJ2-7; 10 nucleotides match TRBD1. The CDR3 runs to 13 residues. The V gene's germline CDR1 is MDHEN and CDR2 SYDVKM. J gave up 6 bases and V 6 bases, and 5 bases lay outside the gene matches.